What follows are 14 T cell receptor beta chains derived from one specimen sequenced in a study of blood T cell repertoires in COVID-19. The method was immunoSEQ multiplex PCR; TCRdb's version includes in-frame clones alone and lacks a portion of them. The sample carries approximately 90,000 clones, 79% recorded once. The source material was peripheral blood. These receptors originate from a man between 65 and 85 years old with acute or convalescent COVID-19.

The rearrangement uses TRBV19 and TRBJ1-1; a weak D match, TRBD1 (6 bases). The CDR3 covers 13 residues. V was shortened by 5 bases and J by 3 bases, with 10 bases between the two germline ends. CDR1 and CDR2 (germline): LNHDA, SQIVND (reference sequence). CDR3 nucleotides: TGTGCCAGTAGTGAACAGGGCTACACTGAAGCTTTCTTT. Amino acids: CASSEQGYTEAFF.

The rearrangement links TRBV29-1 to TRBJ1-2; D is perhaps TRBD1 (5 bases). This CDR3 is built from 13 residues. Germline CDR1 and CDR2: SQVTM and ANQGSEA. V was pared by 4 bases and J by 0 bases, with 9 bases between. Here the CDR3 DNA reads TGCAGCGTTGCGGCAGGGCCTAACTATGGCTACACCTTC. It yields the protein CSVAAGPNYGYTF.

CDR3 in amino acids: CASSPGPNTEAFF. The CDR3 DNA is TGTGCCAGCTCACCGGGGCCGAACACTGAAGCTTTCTTT. The chain joins TRBV18 to TRBJ1-1; D might be TRBD1 (5 bases). From germline, CDR1 is KGHSH and CDR2 LQKENI. CDR3 length: 13 amino acids. V was shortened by 3 bases and J by 1 base, with 6 bases between the two germline ends.

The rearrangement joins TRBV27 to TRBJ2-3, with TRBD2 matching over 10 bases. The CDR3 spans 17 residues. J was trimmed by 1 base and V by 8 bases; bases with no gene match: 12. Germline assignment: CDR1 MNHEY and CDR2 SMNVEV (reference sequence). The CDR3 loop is CASRKWYLAGGTDTQYF. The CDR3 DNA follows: TGTGCCAGCCGGAAATGGTACCTAGCGGGGGGCACAGATACGCAGTATTTT.

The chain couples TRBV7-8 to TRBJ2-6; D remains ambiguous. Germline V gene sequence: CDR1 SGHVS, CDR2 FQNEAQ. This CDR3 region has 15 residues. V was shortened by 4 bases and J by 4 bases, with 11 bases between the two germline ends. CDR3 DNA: TGTGCCAGCAGCTCTTTCGCGTCCGGGGCCAACGTCCTGACTTTC. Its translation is CASSSFASGANVLTF.

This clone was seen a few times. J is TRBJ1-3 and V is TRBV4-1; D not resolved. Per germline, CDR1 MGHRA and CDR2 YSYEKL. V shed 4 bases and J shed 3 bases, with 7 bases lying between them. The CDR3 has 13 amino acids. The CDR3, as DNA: TGCGCCAGCAGCCTTTCCTATGGAAACACCATATATTTT. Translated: CASSLSYGNTIYF.

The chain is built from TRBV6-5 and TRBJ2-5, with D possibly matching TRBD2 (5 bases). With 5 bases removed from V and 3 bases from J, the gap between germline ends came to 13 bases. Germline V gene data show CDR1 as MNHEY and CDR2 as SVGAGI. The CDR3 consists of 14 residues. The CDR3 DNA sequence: TGTGCCAGCAGTCTCCCCGGGGTAGAAGAGACCCAGTACTTC. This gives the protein CASSLPGVEETQYF.

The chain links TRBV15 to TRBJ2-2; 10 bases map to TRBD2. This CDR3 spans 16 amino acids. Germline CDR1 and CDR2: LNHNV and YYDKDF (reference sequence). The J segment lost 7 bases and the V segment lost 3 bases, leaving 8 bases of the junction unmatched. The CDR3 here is CATSSERGGFGGELFF. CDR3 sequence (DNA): TGTGCCACCAGCAGCGAGCGGGGGGGCTTTGGCGGGGAGCTGTTTTTT. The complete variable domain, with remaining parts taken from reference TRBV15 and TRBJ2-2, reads DAMVIQNPRYQVTQFGKPVTLSCSQTLNHNVMYWYQQKSSQAPKLLFHYYDKDFNNEADTPDNFQSRRPNTSFCFLDIRSPGLGDTAMYLCATSSERGGFGGELFFGEGSRLTVL.

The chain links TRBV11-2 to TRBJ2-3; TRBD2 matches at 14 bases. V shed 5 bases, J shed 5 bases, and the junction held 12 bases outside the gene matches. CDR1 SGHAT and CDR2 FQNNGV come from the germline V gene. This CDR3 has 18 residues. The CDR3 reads CASSLTSGGARARDTQYF. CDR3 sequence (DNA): TGTGCCAGCAGCCTGACTAGCGGGGGGGCCAGGGCCCGAGATACGCAGTATTTT.

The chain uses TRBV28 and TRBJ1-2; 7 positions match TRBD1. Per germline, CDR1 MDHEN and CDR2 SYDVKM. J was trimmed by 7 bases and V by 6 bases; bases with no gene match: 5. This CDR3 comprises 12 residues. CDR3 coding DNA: TGTGCCAGCAGACCTACAGGGGTTGGCTACACCTTC. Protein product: CASRPTGVGYTF.

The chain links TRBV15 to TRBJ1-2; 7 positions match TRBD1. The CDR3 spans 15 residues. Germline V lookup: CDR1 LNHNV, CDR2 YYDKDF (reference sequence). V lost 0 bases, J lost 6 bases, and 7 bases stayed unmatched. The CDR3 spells CATSRDRGPLNGYTF. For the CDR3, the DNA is TGTGCCACCAGCAGAGATAGGGGGCCTCTAAATGGCTACACCTTC.

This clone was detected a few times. In DNA, the CDR3 is TGTGCCACCCAGGGGGCCAACTATGGCTACACCTTC. It translates to CATQGANYGYTF. The chain uses TRBV28 and TRBJ1-2; 8 positions agree with TRBD1. The ends lost 10 bases at V and 2 bases at J; junction bases unmatched: 3. This CDR3 contains 12 residues. The germline V gene encodes CDR1 MDHEN and CDR2 SYDVKM.

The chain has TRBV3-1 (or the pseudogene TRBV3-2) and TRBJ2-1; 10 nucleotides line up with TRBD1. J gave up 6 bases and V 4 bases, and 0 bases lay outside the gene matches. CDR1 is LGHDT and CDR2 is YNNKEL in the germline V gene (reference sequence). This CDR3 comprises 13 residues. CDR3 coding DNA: TGTGCCAGCAGCCGGGACAGGGGCAATGAGCAGTTCTTC. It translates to CASSRDRGNEQFF.

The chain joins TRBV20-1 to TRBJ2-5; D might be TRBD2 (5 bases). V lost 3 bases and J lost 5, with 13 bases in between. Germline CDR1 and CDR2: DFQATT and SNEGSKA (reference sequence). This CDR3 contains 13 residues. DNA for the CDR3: TGCAGTGCTAGTGGCGGGCGCGCGGAGACCCAGTACTTC. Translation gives CSASGGRAETQYF.